This T cell receptor beta chain stems from a study of T-cell reconstitution after alpha-beta-depleted transplantation in children. This clonotype has a count of ten or more. The CDR3 consists of 14 residues. The V segment lost 6 bases and the J segment 5 bases; nucleotides outside the gene matches: 6. Germline lookup yields CDR1 KGHSH and CDR2 LQKENI. Unique molecular identifiers were incorporated when the TCRbeta library was constructed. TCRdb processed the PCR reads anew with MiXCR; each CDR3 protein has one entry. The table records 200,000 to 250,000 distinct CDR3 sequences, about 9.6% of them present only once.

The sample consisted of PBMCs from the stem cell graft donor, taken from the stem cell graft. This clonotype was sampled from a human donor who donated a stem cell graft to a child with SCID. The chain recombines TRBV18 with TRBJ1-5, with TRBD1 matching 8 bases. Here the CDR3 DNA reads TGTGCCAGCTCCGGACAGGGTAGGGATCAGCCCCAGCATTTT. It translates to CASSGQGRDQPQHF.